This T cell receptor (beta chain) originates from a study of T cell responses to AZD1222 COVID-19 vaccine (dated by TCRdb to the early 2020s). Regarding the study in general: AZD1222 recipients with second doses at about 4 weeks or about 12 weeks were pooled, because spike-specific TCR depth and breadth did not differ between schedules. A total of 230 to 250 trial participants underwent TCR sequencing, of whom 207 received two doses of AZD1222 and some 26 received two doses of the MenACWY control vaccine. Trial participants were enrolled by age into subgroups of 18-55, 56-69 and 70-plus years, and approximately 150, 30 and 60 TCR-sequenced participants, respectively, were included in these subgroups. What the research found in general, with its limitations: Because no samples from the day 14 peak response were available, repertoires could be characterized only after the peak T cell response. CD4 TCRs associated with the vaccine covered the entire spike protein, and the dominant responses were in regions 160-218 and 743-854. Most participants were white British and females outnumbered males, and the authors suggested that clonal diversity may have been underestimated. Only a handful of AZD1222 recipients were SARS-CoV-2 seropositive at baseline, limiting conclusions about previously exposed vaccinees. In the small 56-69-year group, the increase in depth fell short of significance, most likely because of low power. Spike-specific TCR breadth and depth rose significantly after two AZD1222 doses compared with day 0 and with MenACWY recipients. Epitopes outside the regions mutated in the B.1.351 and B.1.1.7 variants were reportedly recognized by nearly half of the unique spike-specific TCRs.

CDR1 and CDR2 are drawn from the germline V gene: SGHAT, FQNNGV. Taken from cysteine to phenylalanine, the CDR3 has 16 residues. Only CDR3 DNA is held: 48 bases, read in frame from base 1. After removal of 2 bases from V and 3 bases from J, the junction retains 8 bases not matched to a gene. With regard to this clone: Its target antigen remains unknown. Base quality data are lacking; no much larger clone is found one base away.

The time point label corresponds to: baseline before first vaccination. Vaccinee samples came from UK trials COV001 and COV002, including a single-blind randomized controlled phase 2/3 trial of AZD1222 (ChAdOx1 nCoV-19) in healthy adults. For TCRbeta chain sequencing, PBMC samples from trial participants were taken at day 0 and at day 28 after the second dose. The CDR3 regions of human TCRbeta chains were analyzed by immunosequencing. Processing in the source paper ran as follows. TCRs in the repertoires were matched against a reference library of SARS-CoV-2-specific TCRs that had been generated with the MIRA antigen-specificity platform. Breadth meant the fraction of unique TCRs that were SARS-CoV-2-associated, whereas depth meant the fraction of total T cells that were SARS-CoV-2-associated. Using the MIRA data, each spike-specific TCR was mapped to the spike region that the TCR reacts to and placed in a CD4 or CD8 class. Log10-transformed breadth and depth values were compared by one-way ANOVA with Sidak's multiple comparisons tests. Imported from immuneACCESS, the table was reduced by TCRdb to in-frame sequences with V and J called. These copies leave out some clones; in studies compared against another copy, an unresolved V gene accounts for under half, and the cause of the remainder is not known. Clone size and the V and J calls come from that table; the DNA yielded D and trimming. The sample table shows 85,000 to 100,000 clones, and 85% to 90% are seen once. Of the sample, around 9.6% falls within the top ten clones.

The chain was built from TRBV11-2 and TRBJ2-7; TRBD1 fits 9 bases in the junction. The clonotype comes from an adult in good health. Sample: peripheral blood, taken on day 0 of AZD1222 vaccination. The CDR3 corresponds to CASSLLSGTGIYEQYF. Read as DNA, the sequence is TGTGCCAGCAGCTTACTCTCCGGGACAGGGATCTACGAGCAGTACTTC.